The text below deals with one T cell receptor (beta chain). This sample is drawn from a study of T-cell memory formation after mild COVID-19. TCRdb analysed the 5' RACE reads with MiXCR anew, one entry per CDR3 protein. In the table there are 200,000 to 250,000 distinct CDR3 sequences, roughly 27% of which are singletons. The CDR3 covers 16 residues. The ends were cut back, 7 bases at V and 4 bases at J, with 20 bases in the middle. The germline gives CDR1 SGHVT, CDR2 SQSDAQ. J is TRBJ2-1 and V is TRBV7-4; possible D gene TRBD2, 5 bases. This TCR derives from an adult woman who had mild COVID-19 (a few samples of this study predate the infection). Cell type and time point are not known. The sequenced material came from PBMCs or a T cell subset sorted from them (not recorded which). The CDR3 is CASTPGVRQIYNEQFF. In DNA form, the CDR3 reads TGTGCCAGCACCCCCGGGGTGCGCCAGATTTACAATGAGCAGTTCTTC.